A single sample is the source of the 24 T cell receptor beta chains below, sequenced in a study of T cells in Graves' hyperthyroidism and ophthalmopathy. RNA transcripts gave rise to amplified TCR beta CDR3 regions. First-round RT-PCR with HTBI primers amplified the TCR CDR3 region. TCRdb reprocessed the multiplex PCR reads via MiXCR and lists one record per CDR3 protein. Found here are 300,000 to 400,000 distinct CDR3 sequences, roughly 18% of them singletons; the top ten hold 40%. Specimen: blood. These receptor sequences come from a man younger than 30 with Graves' ophthalmopathy.

J is TRBJ1-6 and V is TRBV13; no definite D call. V was shortened by 5 bases and J by 14 bases, with 16 bases between the two germline ends. The CDR3 is made up of 13 amino acids. Germline loops: CDR1 PRHDT, CDR2 FYEKMQ (reference sequence). The CDR3 loop is CASSIRTLEALHF. CDR3 DNA sequence: TGTGCCAGCAGCATCCGGACCCTTGAGGCCCTCCACTTT.

This chain joins TRBV15 and TRBJ1-6; D ambiguous. CDR3 length: 12 amino acids. The V and J ends lost 5 bases and 4 bases respectively, with 3 bases between them. CDR1 is LNHNV and CDR2 is YYDKDF in the germline V gene (reference sequence). The CDR3 spells CATSSYNSPLHF. The CDR3 nucleotides read TGTGCCACCAGCTCTTATAATTCACCCCTCCACTTT. The whole variable domain, filled in from reference TRBV15 and TRBJ1-6, reads DAMVIQNPRYQVTQFGKPVTLSCSQTLNHNVMYWYQQKSSQAPKLLFHYYDKDFNNEADTPDNFQSRRPNTSFCFLDIRSPGLGDTAMYLCATSSYNSPLHFGNGTRLTVT.

In its sample, this clonotype was seen many times. The chain is built from TRBV7-9 and TRBJ2-1, with 7 bases fitting TRBD1. The CDR3 length is 15 residues. Unmatched junction bases numbered 6, after V lost 5 bases and J lost 2 bases. Germline V gene sequence: CDR1 SEHNR, CDR2 FQNEAQ (reference sequence). Here the CDR3 reads CASSARQGPYNEQFF. In DNA, the CDR3 is TGTGCCAGCAGCGCACGACAGGGCCCCTACAATGAGCAGTTCTTC.

This clonotype showed up many times. DNA for the CDR3: TGTGCCAGCAGCTCCAGTTCAAACACTGAAGCTTTCTTT. Translation: CASSSSSNTEAFF. V usage is TRBV11-2 and J usage is TRBJ1-1, with D unresolved. The CDR3 has 13 amino acids. In germline, CDR1 is SGHAT, CDR2 FQNNGV. With 4 bases removed from V and 2 bases from J, the gap between germline ends came to 8 bases.

This clonotype was observed at least ten times. The chain joins TRBV27 to TRBJ2-7, with D hard to call. Trimming pared 5 bases from V and 0 bases from J, leaving 17 bases between. Germline CDR1 is MNHEY and CDR2 is SMNVEV (reference sequence). This CDR3 has 16 residues. CDR3 sequence (DNA): TGTGCCAGCAGTCTCGCGCCGGGCCCGAGCTCCTACGAGCAGTACTTC. Translation gives CASSLAPGPSSYEQYF.

V is TRBV6-2 or TRBV6-3 and J is TRBJ1-1; 8 nucleotides match TRBD1. The V and J ends lost 5 bases and 3 bases, in that order; junction bases with no gene match: 5. Looked up from germline, CDR1 is MNHEY and CDR2 is SVGEGT. CDR3 length: 14 amino acids. CDR3 sequence reads: CASSPPGQDTEAFF. CDR3 DNA: TGTGCCAGCAGTCCTCCGGGACAGGACACTGAAGCTTTCTTT.

This clonotype was observed at least ten times. This chain connects TRBV5-8 to TRBJ2-5, with D perhaps matching TRBD2 (5 bases). Per the germline V gene, CDR1 is SGHTS and CDR2 is YDEGEE. V was clipped by 4 bases and J by 4 bases, with 17 bases between them. The CDR3 has 15 amino acids. CDR3 region: CASSRLTDYRETQYF. In nucleotides, the CDR3 is TGTGCCAGCAGCCGATTGACCGACTACCGAGAGACCCAGTACTTC.

The table lists this clonotype with a few counts. The chain is built from TRBV7-6 and TRBJ2-7; either TRBD1 or TRBD2 may fit D (6 bases each). V gave up 0 bases and J gave up 6 bases, with 21 bases separating them. The CDR3 sequence is 17 residues long. Germline CDR1 and CDR2: SGHVS and FNYEAQ. In DNA form, the CDR3 reads TGTGCCAGCAGCTTAGCGCATCCACAGGGACTGGAGGTCGAGCAGTACTTC. The encoded protein is CASSLAHPQGLEVEQYF.

Ten or more counts support this clonotype. The chain combines TRBV3-1 with TRBJ2-3; D gene unclear. This CDR3 comprises 14 residues. Germline V CDR1 and CDR2: LGHDT, YNNKEL (reference sequence). V lost 4 bases and J lost 0, with 8 bases in between. CDR3 residues: CASSPRYSTDTQYF. CDR3 sequence (DNA): TGTGCCAGCAGCCCCAGATATAGCACAGATACGCAGTATTTT.

At least ten counts were recorded for this clonotype. The chain employs TRBV9 and TRBJ2-7; the D gene could be TRBD1 or TRBD2 (5 bases each). The CDR3 is 14 amino acids. Between the trimmed V and J ends, which lost 0 bases and 0 bases, there was a span of 7 bases. Germline loops: CDR1 SGDLS, CDR2 YYNGEE. CDR3 in amino acids: CASSVGGDSYEQYF. The CDR3 coding sequence is TGTGCCAGCAGCGTAGGAGGGGACTCCTACGAGCAGTACTTC.

In its sample, this clonotype was seen many times. The V call is TRBV12-3 or TRBV12-4, the J call TRBJ1-1; TRBD1 agrees at 8 bases. With V trimmed by 5 bases and J by 1 base, 9 bases remained unmatched. This CDR3 has 16 amino acids. The CDR3 bases are TGTGCCAGCAGTCCGGAATCCGGGACAGGGAACACTGAAGCTTTCTTT. Residues: CASSPESGTGNTEAFF.

CDR3 DNA sequence: TGTGCCAGCAGCTTTAGCGGGACAGGGTGGATTGAAGCTTTCTTT. This encodes CASSFSGTGWIEAFF. The rearrangement joins TRBV11-2 to TRBJ1-1, with 9 positions matching TRBD1. The CDR3 sequence is 15 residues long. The V segment lost 3 bases and the J segment 7 bases; nucleotides outside the gene matches: 9. Germline loops: CDR1 SGHAT, CDR2 FQNNGV.

V gene TRBV11-2 combines with J gene TRBJ1-3; D remains ambiguous. V was cut by 7 bases and J by 4 bases, with 8 bases left in between. CDR3 length: 12 residues. CDR1 SGHAT and CDR2 FQNNGV come from the germline V gene. The CDR3 coding sequence is TGTGCCAGCACCCCCCAAGGAAACACCATATATTTT. It is translated as CASTPQGNTIYF.

This chain connects TRBV7-2 to TRBJ1-2; D perhaps matches TRBD1 (5 bases). The CDR3 has 15 amino acids. Germline values: CDR1 SGHTA, CDR2 FQGNSA. V was shortened by 5 bases and J by 7 bases, with 20 bases between the two germline ends. The CDR3: CASSRNVDTVRGYTF. In DNA form, the CDR3 reads TGTGCCAGCAGCAGGAATGTGGACACTGTCCGTGGCTACACCTTC.

CDR3 loop: CASSQSPTGNTDTQYF. The CDR3 nucleotides read TGCGCCAGCAGCCAGTCACCGACGGGCAACACAGATACGCAGTATTTT. The chain combines TRBV4-1 with TRBJ2-3; D uncertain. Trimming cost V 3 bases and J 2 bases, with 15 bases left between them. There are 16 residues in the CDR3. From germline, CDR1 is MGHRA and CDR2 YSYEKL.

This clonotype has at least ten counts. CDR3: CSARSETQYF. As DNA, the CDR3 is TGCAGTGCTAGATCCGAGACCCAGTACTTC. This chain links TRBV20-1 with TRBJ2-5; D uncertain. The germline V and J ends were trimmed by 2 bases and 5 bases, with 3 bases remaining between them. The CDR3 loop spans 10 amino acids. CDR1 DFQATT and CDR2 SNEGSKA come from the germline V gene (reference sequence).

This clonotype has more than one count but fewer than ten. The rearrangement uses TRBV29-1 and TRBJ2-2, with 7 bases lining up with TRBD1. V lost 5 bases, J lost 14 bases, and 11 bases stayed unmatched. This CDR3 comprises 12 residues. Germline V gives CDR1 SQVTM, CDR2 ANQGSEA. CDR3 in amino acids: CSVRGQQGELFF. The CDR3, as DNA: TGCAGCGTTCGGGGACAGCAGGGAGAACTGTTTTTT.

The table lists this clonotype with a few counts. The V and J genes are TRBV6-5 and TRBJ2-7; the D gene could be TRBD1 or TRBD2 (5 bases each). From germline, CDR1 is MNHEY and CDR2 SVGAGI. The germline V and J ends were trimmed by 2 bases and 4 bases, with 24 bases remaining between them. This CDR3 has 18 residues. The CDR3 region is CASSYQVSGAARFYEQYF. CDR3 coding DNA: TGTGCCAGCAGTTACCAAGTATCCGGGGCCGCAAGGTTTTACGAGCAGTACTTC.

The chain couples TRBV7-9 to TRBJ1-1; possibly TRBD1 for D (5 bases). The CDR3 runs 14 residues. V shed 4 bases and J shed 3 bases, with 12 bases lying between them. In germline, CDR1 is SEHNR, CDR2 FQNEAQ (reference sequence). The CDR3 loop is CASSSIARDTEAFF. The CDR3 bases are TGTGCCAGCAGCTCTATCGCCAGGGACACTGAAGCTTTCTTT.

This clonotype was seen more than once but under ten times. The chain uses TRBV9 and TRBJ1-1, with TRBD1 matching over 8 bases. The CDR3 totals 14 residues. Germline values: CDR1 SGDLS, CDR2 YYNGEE. V was pared by 4 bases and J by 7 bases, with 9 bases of the junction left unmatched. The CDR3 is CASSRTGGADEAFF. CDR3 bases: TGTGCCAGCAGCCGCACAGGGGGAGCTGATGAAGCTTTCTTT.

In its sample, this clonotype was seen many times. This chain links TRBV27 with TRBJ2-5, with 7 bases identical to TRBD2. The germline CDR1 and CDR2 sequences are MNHEY and SMNVEV (reference sequence). V shed 4 bases and J 7 bases; nucleotides not matched to a gene: 9. The CDR3 covers 14 residues. CDR3 coding DNA: TGTGCCAGCAGTTCCCTTGGGGGGGATGTGACCCAGTACTTC. This gives the protein CASSSLGGDVTQYF.

This clonotype came up many times. This chain uses TRBV6-1 with TRBJ2-1; possible D gene TRBD1, 6 bases. The germline V gene encodes CDR1 MNHNS and CDR2 SASEGT. Trimming shortened V by 9 bases and J by 8 bases, and 23 bases separated the two germline ends. The CDR3 loop spans 15 amino acids. This CDR3 reads CASRFRDISGDEQFF. DNA of the CDR3: TGTGCCAGTCGCTTCCGGGACATTTCAGGCGATGAGCAGTTCTTC.

On this clonotype: The junction departs from germline at one end; a sequencing error may be responsible. This chain connects TRBV7-9 to TRBJ2-2, with D perhaps matching TRBD1 or TRBD2 (6 bases each). The CDR3 length is 12 residues. Germline V CDR1 and CDR2: SEHNR, FQNEAQ (reference sequence). CDR3 protein: CACSLEEGELFF. The DNA for the CDR3 is TGTGCCTGCAGCTTAGAGGAGGGGGAACTGTTTTTT.

This clonotype was detected many times. The rearrangement uses TRBV10-1 and TRBJ2-7, with D possibly being TRBD1 or TRBD2 (5 bases each). This CDR3 is 13 amino acids long. The V and J ends lost 5 bases and 3 bases respectively, with 11 bases between them. Germline CDR1 is WNHNN and CDR2 is SYGVQD (reference sequence). The CDR3 DNA is TGCGCCAGCAGTCCGGGACCCATCTACGAGCAGTACTTC. Translation: CASSPGPIYEQYF.